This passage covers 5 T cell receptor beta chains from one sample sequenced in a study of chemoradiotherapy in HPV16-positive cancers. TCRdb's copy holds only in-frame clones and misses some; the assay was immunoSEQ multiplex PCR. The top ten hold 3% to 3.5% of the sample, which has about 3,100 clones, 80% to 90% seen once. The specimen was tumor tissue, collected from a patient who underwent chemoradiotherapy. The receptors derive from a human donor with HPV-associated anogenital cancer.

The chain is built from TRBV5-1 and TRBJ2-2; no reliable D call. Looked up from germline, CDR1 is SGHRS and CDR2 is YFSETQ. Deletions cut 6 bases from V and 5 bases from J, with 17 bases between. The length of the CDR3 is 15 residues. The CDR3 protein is CASTFVSEPTGELFF. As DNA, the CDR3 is TGCGCCAGCACCTTTGTGAGTGAACCTACCGGGGAGCTGTTTTTT.

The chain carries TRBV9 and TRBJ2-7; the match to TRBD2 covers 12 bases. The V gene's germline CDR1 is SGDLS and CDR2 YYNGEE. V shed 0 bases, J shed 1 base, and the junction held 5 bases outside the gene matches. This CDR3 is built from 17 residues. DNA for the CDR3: TGTGCCAGCAGCGTAGGACTAGCGGGAGCCAATTCCTACGAGCAGTACTTC. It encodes CASSVGLAGANSYEQYF.

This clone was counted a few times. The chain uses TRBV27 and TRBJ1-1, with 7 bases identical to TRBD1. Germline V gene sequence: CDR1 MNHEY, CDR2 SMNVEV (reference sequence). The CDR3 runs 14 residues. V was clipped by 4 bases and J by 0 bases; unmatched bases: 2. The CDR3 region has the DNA TGTGCCAGCAGTTGGGACAGCCTGAACACTGAAGCTTTCTTT. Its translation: CASSWDSLNTEAFF.

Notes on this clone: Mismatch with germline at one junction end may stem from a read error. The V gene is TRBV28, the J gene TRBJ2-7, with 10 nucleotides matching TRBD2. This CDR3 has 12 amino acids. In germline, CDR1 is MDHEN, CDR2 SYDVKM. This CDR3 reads CASSPTSGPSLF. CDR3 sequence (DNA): TGTGCCAGCAGCCCGACTAGCGGGCCTTCCCTATTC.

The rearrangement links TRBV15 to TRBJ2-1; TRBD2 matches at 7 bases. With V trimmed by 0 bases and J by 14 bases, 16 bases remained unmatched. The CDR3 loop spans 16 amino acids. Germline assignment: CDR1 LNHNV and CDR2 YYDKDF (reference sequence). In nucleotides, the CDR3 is TGTGCCACCAGCAGAGATCGGGGTGCGGCGGGAGCTGTTGAGTTCTTC. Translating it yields CATSRDRGAAGAVEFF.